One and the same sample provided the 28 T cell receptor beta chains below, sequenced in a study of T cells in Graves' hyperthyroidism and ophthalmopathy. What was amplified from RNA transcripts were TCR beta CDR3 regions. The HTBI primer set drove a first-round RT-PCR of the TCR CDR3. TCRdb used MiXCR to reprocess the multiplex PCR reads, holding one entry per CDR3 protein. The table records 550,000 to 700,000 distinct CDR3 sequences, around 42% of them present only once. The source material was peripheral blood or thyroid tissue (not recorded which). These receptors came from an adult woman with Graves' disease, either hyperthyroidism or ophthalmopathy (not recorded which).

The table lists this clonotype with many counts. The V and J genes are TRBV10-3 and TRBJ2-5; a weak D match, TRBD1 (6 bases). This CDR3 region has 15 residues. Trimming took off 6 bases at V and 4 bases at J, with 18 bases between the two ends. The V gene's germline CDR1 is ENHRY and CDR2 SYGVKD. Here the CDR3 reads CAIRPTDTGTETQYF. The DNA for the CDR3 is TGTGCCATCAGGCCCACCGATACAGGGACAGAGACCCAGTACTTC.

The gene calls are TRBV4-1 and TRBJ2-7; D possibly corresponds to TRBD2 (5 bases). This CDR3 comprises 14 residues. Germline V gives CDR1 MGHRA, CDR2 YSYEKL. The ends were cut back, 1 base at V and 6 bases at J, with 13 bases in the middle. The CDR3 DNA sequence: TGCGCCAGCAGCCAAGGGCTGAGAGGGATCGAGCAGTACTTC. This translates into CASSQGLRGIEQYF.

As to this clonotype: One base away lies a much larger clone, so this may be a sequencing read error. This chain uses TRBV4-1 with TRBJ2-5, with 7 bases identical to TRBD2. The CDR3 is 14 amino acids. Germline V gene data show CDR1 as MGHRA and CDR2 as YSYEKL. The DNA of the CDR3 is TGCGCCAGCAGCCAAGTTGGCGGGAGAGAGGCCCAGTACTTC. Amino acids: CASSQVGGREAQYF.

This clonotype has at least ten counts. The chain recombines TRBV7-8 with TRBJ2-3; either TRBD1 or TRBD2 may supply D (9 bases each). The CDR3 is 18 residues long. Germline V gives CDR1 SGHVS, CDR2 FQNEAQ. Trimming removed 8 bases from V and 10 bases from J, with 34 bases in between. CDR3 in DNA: TGTGCCAGCCTAGGACAGGGGATCGCGTCTAGCGGGGACATGCCGCAGTATTTT. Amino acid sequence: CASLGQGIASSGDMPQYF.

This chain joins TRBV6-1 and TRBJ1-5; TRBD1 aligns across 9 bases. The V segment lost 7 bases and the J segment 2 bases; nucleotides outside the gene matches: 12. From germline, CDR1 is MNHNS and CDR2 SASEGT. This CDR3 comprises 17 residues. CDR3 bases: TGTGCCAGCAAGGACAGGGGAGACCCAGACGGCAATCAGCCCCAGCATTTT. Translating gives CASKDRGDPDGNQPQHF.

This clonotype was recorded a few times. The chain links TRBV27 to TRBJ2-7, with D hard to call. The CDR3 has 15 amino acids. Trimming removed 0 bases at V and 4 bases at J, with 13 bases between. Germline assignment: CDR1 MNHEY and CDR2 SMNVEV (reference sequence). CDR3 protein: CASSLSPTTQYEQYF. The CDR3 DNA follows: TGTGCCAGCAGTTTATCTCCCACGACGCAATACGAGCAGTACTTC.

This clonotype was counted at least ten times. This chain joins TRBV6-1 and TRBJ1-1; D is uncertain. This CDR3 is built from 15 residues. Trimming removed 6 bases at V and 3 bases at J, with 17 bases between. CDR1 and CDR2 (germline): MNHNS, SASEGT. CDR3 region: CASRGWRVGYTEAFF. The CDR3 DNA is TGTGCCAGCAGAGGGTGGAGGGTAGGGTACACTGAAGCTTTCTTT.

The chain's CDR3 is CASSQGQFNTEAFF. The DNA for the CDR3 is TGTGCCAGCAGCCAGGGACAATTTAACACTGAAGCTTTCTTT. The chain carries TRBV2 and TRBJ1-1, with TRBD1 as a possible D gene (6 bases). The germline V gene encodes CDR1 SNHLY and CDR2 FYNNEI. The CDR3 covers 14 residues. V lost 6 bases and J lost 2, with 13 bases in between.

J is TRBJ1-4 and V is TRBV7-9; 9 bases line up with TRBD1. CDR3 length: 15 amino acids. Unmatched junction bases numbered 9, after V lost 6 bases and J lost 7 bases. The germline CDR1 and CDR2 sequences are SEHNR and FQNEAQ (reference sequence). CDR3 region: CASSKGQGVSEKLFF. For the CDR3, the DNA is TGTGCCAGCAGTAAGGGACAGGGTGTTAGTGAAAAACTGTTTTTT. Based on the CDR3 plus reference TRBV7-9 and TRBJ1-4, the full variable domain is DTGVSQNPRHKITKRGQNVTFRCDPISEHNRLYWYRQTLGQGPEFLTYFQNEAQLEKSRLLSDRFSAERPKGSFSTLEIQRTEQGDSAMYLCASSKGQGVSEKLFFGSGTQLSVL.

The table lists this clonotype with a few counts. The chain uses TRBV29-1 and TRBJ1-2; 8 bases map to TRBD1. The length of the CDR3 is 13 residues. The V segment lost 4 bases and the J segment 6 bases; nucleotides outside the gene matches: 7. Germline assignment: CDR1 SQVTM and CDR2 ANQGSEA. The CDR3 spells CSVGTGTSDGYTF. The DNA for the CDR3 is TGCAGCGTTGGGACAGGGACGAGCGATGGCTACACCTTC.

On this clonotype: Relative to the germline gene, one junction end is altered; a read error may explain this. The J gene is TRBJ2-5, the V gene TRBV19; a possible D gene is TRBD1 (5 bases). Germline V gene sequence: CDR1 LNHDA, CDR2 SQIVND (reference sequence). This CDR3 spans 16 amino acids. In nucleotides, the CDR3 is TGTGCCAGTAGTCCCAGTCTTCAGGGCCGCCAAGGGACCCAGTACTTC. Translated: CASSPSLQGRQGTQYF.

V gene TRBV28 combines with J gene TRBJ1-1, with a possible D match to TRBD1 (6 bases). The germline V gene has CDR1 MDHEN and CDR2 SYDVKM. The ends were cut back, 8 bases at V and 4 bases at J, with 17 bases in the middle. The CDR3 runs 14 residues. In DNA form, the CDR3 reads TGTGCCAGCGTTGTAGCAGGGGTGAGCACTGAAGCTTTCTTT. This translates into CASVVAGVSTEAFF.

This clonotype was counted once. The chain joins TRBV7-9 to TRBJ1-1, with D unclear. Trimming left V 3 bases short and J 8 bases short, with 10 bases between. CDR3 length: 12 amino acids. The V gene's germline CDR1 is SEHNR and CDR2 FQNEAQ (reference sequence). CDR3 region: CASSFEVGEAFF. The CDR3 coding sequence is TGTGCCAGCAGCTTTGAGGTGGGGGAAGCTTTCTTT. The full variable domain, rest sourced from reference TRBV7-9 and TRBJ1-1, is DTGVSQNPRHKITKRGQNVTFRCDPISEHNRLYWYRQTLGQGPEFLTYFQNEAQLEKSRLLSDRFSAERPKGSFSTLEIQRTEQGDSAMYLCASSFEVGEAFFGQGTRLTVV.

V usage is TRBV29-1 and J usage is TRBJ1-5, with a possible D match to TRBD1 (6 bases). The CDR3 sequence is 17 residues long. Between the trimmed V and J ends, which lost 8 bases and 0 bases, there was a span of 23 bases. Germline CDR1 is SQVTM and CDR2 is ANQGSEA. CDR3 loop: CSQESTGRRVSNQPQHF. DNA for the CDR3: TGCAGCCAAGAGTCGACAGGTAGGAGGGTTAGCAATCAGCCCCAGCATTTT.

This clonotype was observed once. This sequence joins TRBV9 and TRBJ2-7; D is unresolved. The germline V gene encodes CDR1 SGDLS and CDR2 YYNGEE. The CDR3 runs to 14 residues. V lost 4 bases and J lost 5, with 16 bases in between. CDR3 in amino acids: CASSPHSRGNEQYF. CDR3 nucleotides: TGTGCCAGCAGCCCACACTCACGAGGCAACGAGCAGTACTTC.

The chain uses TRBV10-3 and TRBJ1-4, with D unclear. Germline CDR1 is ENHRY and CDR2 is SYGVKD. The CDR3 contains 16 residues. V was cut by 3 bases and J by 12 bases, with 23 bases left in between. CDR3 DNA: TGTGCCATCAGTGACCCTAAGACCTACAGAGAGAGGGAACTGTTTTTT. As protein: CAISDPKTYRERELFF.

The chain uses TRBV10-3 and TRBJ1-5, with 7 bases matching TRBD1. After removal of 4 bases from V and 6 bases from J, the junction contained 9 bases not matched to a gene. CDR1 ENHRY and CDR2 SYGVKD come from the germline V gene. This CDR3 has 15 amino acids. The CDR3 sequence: CAISGGQSQGQPQHF. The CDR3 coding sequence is TGTGCCATCAGTGGGGGACAGTCTCAGGGTCAGCCCCAGCATTTT.

The CDR3 loop reads CASSYSGGADGELFF. The CDR3 bases are TGTGCCAGCAGTTACTCCGGGGGGGCGGATGGGGAGCTGTTTTTT. V and J are TRBV2 and TRBJ2-2; 8 bases match TRBD2. The ends lost 5 bases at V and 8 bases at J; junction bases unmatched: 10. Per germline, CDR1 SNHLY and CDR2 FYNNEI. This CDR3 contains 15 residues.

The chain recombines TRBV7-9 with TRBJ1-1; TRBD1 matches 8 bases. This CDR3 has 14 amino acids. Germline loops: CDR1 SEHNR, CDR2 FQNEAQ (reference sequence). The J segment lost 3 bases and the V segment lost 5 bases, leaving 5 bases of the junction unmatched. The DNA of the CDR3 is TGTGCCAGCAGCCGTATGACAGGGGACACTGAAGCTTTCTTT. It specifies CASSRMTGDTEAFF.

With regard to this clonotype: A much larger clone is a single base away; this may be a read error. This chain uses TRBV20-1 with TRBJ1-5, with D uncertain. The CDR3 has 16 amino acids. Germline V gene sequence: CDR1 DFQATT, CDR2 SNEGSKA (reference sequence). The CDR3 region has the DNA TGCAGTGGTAGAGATTATAGAGGGTTGAGCAATCAGCCCCAGCATTTT. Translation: CSGRDYRGLSNQPQHF.

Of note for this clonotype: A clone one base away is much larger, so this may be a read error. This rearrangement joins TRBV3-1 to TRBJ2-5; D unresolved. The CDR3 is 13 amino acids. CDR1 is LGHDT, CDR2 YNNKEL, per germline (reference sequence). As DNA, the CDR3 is TGTGCCAGCAGCCAGCAGGTCCAAGAGGCCCAGTACTTC. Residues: CASSQQVQEAQYF.

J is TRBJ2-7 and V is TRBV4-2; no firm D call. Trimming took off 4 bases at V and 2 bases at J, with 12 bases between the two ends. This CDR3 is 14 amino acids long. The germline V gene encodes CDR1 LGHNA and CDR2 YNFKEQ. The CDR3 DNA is TGTGCCAGCAGCCCGGACGGCGGTACCTACGAGCAGTACGTC. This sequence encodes CASSPDGGTYEQYV.

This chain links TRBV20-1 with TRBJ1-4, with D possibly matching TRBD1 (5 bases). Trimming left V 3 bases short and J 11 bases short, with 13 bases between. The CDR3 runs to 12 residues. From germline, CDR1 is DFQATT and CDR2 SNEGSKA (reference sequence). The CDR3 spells CSASLGVGKLFF. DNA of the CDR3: TGCAGTGCTAGCCTGGGGGTCGGCAAACTGTTTTTT.

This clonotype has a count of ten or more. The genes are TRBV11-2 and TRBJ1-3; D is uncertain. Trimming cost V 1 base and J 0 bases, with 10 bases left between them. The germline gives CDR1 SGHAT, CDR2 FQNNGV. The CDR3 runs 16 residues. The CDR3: CASSLAPTSSGNTIYF. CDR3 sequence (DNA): TGTGCCAGCAGCTTAGCGCCGACAAGCTCTGGAAACACCATATATTTT.

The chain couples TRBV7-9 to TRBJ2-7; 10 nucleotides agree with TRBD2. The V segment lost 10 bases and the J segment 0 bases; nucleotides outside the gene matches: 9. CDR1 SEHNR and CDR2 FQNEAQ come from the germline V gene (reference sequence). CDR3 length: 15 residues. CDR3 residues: CATTPSGSFSYEQYF. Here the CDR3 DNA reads TGTGCCACTACCCCTAGCGGGAGCTTCTCCTACGAGCAGTACTTC. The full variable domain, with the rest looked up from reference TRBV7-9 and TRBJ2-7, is DTGVSQNPRHKITKRGQNVTFRCDPISEHNRLYWYRQTLGQGPEFLTYFQNEAQLEKSRLLSDRFSAERPKGSFSTLEIQRTEQGDSAMYLCATTPSGSFSYEQYFGPGTRLTVT.

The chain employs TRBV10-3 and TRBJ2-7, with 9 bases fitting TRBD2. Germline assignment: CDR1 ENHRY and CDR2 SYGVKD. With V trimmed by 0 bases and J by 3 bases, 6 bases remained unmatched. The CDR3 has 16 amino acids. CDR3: CAISESMVAGVYEQYF. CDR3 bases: TGTGCCATCAGTGAGTCGATGGTAGCGGGAGTCTACGAGCAGTACTTC.

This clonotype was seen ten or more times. The CDR3 sequence: CASSARRVGRGPGELFF. DNA of the CDR3: TGTGCCAGCAGCGCCCGACGAGTCGGCAGGGGACCCGGGGAGCTGTTTTTT. The rearrangement joins TRBV11-2 to TRBJ2-2, with a weak D call TRBD1 (6 bases). Looked up from germline, CDR1 is SGHAT and CDR2 is FQNNGV. The CDR3 spans 17 residues. Trimming took 5 bases from V and 6 from J, leaving 22 bases between them.

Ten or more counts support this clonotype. The CDR3 loop is CASSYSRVAGPYEAFF. CDR3 coding DNA: TGTGCCAGCAGTTACTCGAGGGTTGCCGGGCCCTATGAAGCTTTCTTT. The chain carries TRBV6-6 and TRBJ1-1; no firm D call. Germline V CDR1 and CDR2: MNHNY, SVGAGI (reference sequence). Trimming shortened V by 0 bases and J by 7 bases, and 18 bases separated the two germline ends. This CDR3 is built from 16 residues.